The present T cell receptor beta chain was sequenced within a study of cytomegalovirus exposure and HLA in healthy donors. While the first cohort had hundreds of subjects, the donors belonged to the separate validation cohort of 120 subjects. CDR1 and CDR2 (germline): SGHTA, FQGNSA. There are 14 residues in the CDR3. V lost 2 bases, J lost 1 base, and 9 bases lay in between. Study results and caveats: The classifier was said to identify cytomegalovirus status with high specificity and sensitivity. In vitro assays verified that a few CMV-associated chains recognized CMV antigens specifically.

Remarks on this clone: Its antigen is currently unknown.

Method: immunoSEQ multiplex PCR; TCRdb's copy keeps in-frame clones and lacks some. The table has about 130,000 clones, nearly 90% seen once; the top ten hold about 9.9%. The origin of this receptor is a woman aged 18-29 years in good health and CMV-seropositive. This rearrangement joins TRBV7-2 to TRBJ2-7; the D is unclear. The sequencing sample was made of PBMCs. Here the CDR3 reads CASSLSRTSYEQYF. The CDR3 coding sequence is TGTGCCAGCAGCTTATCCCGTACATCCTACGAGCAGTACTTC.